The 19 T cell receptor beta chains below come from one sample, sequenced in a study of chemoradiotherapy in HPV16-positive cancers. Assay: immunoSEQ multiplex PCR; the TCRdb copy retains only in-frame clones and omits some. The sample shows approximately 10,000 clones, around 81% of them seen only once. The sample was blood, taken from a patient who underwent chemoradiotherapy. All receptors derive from a human donor with HPV-associated anogenital cancer.

This chain links TRBV14 with TRBJ2-7; tentatively, D is TRBD1 or TRBD2 (5 bases each). V gave up 1 base and J gave up 2 bases, with 15 bases separating them. The V gene's germline CDR1 is SGHDN and CDR2 FVKESK. This CDR3 has 16 amino acids. The CDR3 nucleotides are TGTGCCAGCAGCCAAGGGCAGGGATGGAGGCCCTACGAGCAGTACTTC. Its translation is CASSQGQGWRPYEQYF.

The sample holds a few counts of this clone. The rearrangement uses TRBV14 and TRBJ2-5; 8 positions match TRBD2. Unmatched junction bases numbered 14, after V lost 0 bases and J lost 5 bases. Germline values: CDR1 SGHDN, CDR2 FVKESK. The length of the CDR3 is 18 residues. CDR3: CASSQDGGGPRGSETQYF. In DNA, the CDR3 is TGTGCCAGCAGCCAAGATGGCGGGGGGCCCCGAGGATCGGAGACCCAGTACTTC.

V gene TRBV4-3 combines with J gene TRBJ2-1; 10 bases match TRBD2. The CDR3 sequence is 16 residues long. The germline CDR1 and CDR2 sequences are LGHNA and YSLEER. Trimming took 0 bases from V and 1 from J; bases not matched to a gene: 0. DNA of the CDR3: TGCGCCAGCAGCCAAGAACTAGCGGGGTCCTACAATGAGCAGTTCTTC. It encodes CASSQELAGSYNEQFF.

This chain connects TRBV6-4 to TRBJ2-2; 9 nucleotides agree with TRBD2. The ends lost 3 bases at V and 4 bases at J; junction bases unmatched: 3. The V gene's germline CDR1 is MRHNA and CDR2 SNTAGT. This CDR3 comprises 15 residues. This chain's CDR3 is CASSESGGSTGELFF. DNA for the CDR3: TGTGCCAGCAGTGAGAGCGGGGGGAGCACCGGGGAGCTGTTTTTT.

V usage is TRBV19 and J usage is TRBJ2-7, with 7 positions matching TRBD1. The CDR3 is made up of 11 amino acids. V gave up 10 bases and J gave up 6 bases; unmatched junction bases: 6. CDR1 is LNHDA and CDR2 is SQIVND in the germline V gene (reference sequence). Here the CDR3 DNA reads TGTGCCACATCGACAGGGTTCGAGCAGTACTTC. This sequence encodes CATSTGFEQYF.

The rearrangement links TRBV28 to TRBJ2-5, with D perhaps matching TRBD1 (6 bases). Trimming shortened V by 8 bases and J by 6 bases, and 19 bases separated the two germline ends. The CDR3 is 14 amino acids. From germline, CDR1 is MDHEN and CDR2 SYDVKM. CDR3 region: CASAQGQIGKTQYF. In DNA form, the CDR3 reads TGTGCCAGCGCCCAGGGGCAAATAGGAAAGACCCAGTACTTC.

Concerning this clone: A junction boundary mismatches the germline segment, possibly from a read error. The chain is built from TRBV5-4 and TRBJ1-4; D may be TRBD1 (6 bases). Germline loops: CDR1 SGHNT, CDR2 YYREEE (reference sequence). The CDR3 totals 15 residues. The CDR3 protein is CASSLGTAGNEKLFF. CDR3 nucleotides: TGTGCCAGCAGCTTGGGGACAGCGGGGAATGAGAAACTGTTTTTT.

The chain carries TRBV5-5 and TRBJ2-1; D remains ambiguous. CDR1 is SGHKS and CDR2 is YYEKEE in the germline V gene (reference sequence). The germline V and J ends were trimmed by 4 bases and 0 bases, with 11 bases remaining between them. The CDR3 runs 15 residues. The CDR3 region has the DNA TGTGCCAGCAGCATTATTACTTACTCCTACAATGAGCAGTTCTTC. Protein: CASSIITYSYNEQFF.

CDR3 in DNA: TGCAGCGTTGACGGGCAGCAGAACACTGAAGCTTTCTTT. It translates to CSVDGQQNTEAFF. The chain uses TRBV29-1 and TRBJ1-1, with no clear D. V was cut by 3 bases and J by 1 base, with 9 bases left in between. CDR3 size: 13 residues. Germline V gene lookup returns CDR1 SQVTM and CDR2 ANQGSEA.

CDR3 residues: CASSPQADTGELFF. CDR3 coding DNA: TGCGCCAGCAGCCCCCAGGCAGACACCGGGGAGCTGTTTTTT. The genes are TRBV4-3 and TRBJ2-2; D remains unclear. The germline gives CDR1 LGHNA, CDR2 YSLEER. The length of the CDR3 is 14 residues. V lost 4 bases, J lost 3 bases, and 9 bases lay in between.

The V gene is TRBV7-9, the J gene TRBJ2-7; D is unresolved. The germline V and J ends were trimmed by 2 bases and 2 bases, with 13 bases remaining between them. Germline values: CDR1 SEHNR, CDR2 FQNEAQ (reference sequence). The CDR3 totals 15 residues. In nucleotides, the CDR3 is TGTGCCAGCAGCTTAACGCGCAGGCAGCCCTACGAGCAGTACTTC. Its translation: CASSLTRRQPYEQYF. Using reference TRBV7-9 and TRBJ2-7 for the parts outside the CDR3, the full variable domain is DTGVSQNPRHKITKRGQNVTFRCDPISEHNRLYWYRQTLGQGPEFLTYFQNEAQLEKSRLLSDRFSAERPKGSFSTLEIQRTEQGDSAMYLCASSLTRRQPYEQYFGPGTRLTVT.

This clone was seen only a few times. The gene calls are TRBV2 and TRBJ2-7; 9 bases are shared with TRBD2. The CDR3 contains 14 residues. Germline trimming cut 5 bases from V and 9 bases from J; bases unmatched to any gene: 11. The germline V gene has CDR1 SNHLY and CDR2 FYNNEI. CDR3 nucleotide sequence: TGTGCCAGCAGTCTCGGCGGGGGGGCCATGGTGCAGTACTTC. This codes for CASSLGGGAMVQYF.

V usage is TRBV5-1 and J usage is TRBJ2-1, with D perhaps TRBD1 (6 bases). CDR3 length equals 17 residues. From germline, CDR1 is SGHRS and CDR2 YFSETQ. The V gene lost 0 bases and the J gene lost 0 bases, with 13 bases spanning the gap. CDR3 sequence: CASSLATGPTSYNEQFF. DNA of the CDR3: TGCGCCAGCAGCTTGGCCACAGGGCCTACCTCCTACAATGAGCAGTTCTTC. Full variable domain (rest looked up from reference TRBV5-1 and TRBJ2-1): KAGVTQTPRYLIKTRGQQVTLSCSPISGHRSVSWYQQTPGQGLQFLFEYFSETQRNKGNFPGRFSGRQFSNSRSEMNVSTLELGDSALYLCASSLATGPTSYNEQFFGPGTRLTVL.

This chain uses TRBV4-1 with TRBJ1-1; D remains unclear. The CDR3 loop spans 13 amino acids. V gave up 0 bases and J gave up 4 bases, with 6 bases separating them. In germline, CDR1 is MGHRA, CDR2 YSYEKL. CDR3 in DNA: TGCGCCAGCAGCCAAGATAGCGCCACTGAAGCTTTCTTT. This sequence encodes CASSQDSATEAFF.

This chain joins TRBV19 and TRBJ1-5; a weak D match, TRBD1 (5 bases). V was shortened by 2 bases and J by 0 bases, with 8 bases between the two germline ends. The CDR3 consists of 15 residues. CDR1 and CDR2 from the germline V gene are LNHDA and SQIVND (reference sequence). The DNA of the CDR3 is TGTGCCAGTAGTATACAGGGTTATAGCAATCAGCCCCAGCATTTT. Translated, it gives CASSIQGYSNQPQHF. Together with reference TRBV19 and TRBJ1-5, the CDR3 gives the full variable domain: DGGITQSPKYLFRKEGQNVTLSCEQNLNHDAMYWYRQDPGQGLRLIYYSQIVNDFQKGDIAEGYSVSREKKESFPLTVTSAQKNPTAFYLCASSIQGYSNQPQHFGDGTRLSIL.

Remarks on this clone: One end of the junction is discordant with germline, which a read error may explain. The rearrangement uses TRBV7-7 and TRBJ2-2; the D gene is possibly TRBD2 (5 bases). Germline V gene lookup returns CDR1 SSHAT and CDR2 FNYEAQ (reference sequence). The CDR3 extends over 16 amino acids. CDR3 bases: TGTGCTAGCAGCTTAGACCCGGGATCGCGGTCCGGGGAGCTGTTTTTT. As protein: CASSLDPGSRSGELFF. The complete variable domain, with remaining parts taken from reference TRBV7-7 and TRBJ2-2, reads GAGVSQSPRYKVTKRGQDVTLRCDPISSHATLYWYQQALGQGPEFLTYFNYEAQPDKSGLPSDRFSAERPEGSISTLTIQRTEQRDSAMYRCASSLDPGSRSGELFFGEGSRLTVL.

This clone showed up just once. V and J are TRBV14 and TRBJ1-4; 8 nucleotides line up with TRBD1. The length of the CDR3 is 15 residues. Germline V CDR1 and CDR2: SGHDN, FVKESK. V dropped 1 base and J dropped 7; count of bases not matched to a gene: 5. The CDR3 bases are TGTGCCAGCAGCCAAGTCGCAGGGGGCTCTGAAAAACTGTTTTTT. Residues: CASSQVAGGSEKLFF.

V is TRBV9 and J is TRBJ1-1; a possible D gene is TRBD1 (5 bases). The germline gives CDR1 SGDLS, CDR2 YYNGEE. The V end lost 4 bases, the J end lost 1 base, and 8 bases lay between the germline ends. CDR3 size: 13 residues. This CDR3 is CASSSQGNTEAFF. In DNA form, the CDR3 reads TGTGCCAGCAGCTCGCAGGGGAACACTGAAGCTTTCTTT. Using reference TRBV9 and TRBJ1-1 for the parts outside the CDR3, the full variable domain is DSGVTQTPKHLITATGQRVTLRCSPRSGDLSVYWYQQSLDQGLQFLIQYYNGEERAKGNILERFSAQQFPDLHSELNLSSLELGDSALYFCASSSQGNTEAFFGQGTRLTVV.

The chain joins TRBV7-9 to TRBJ1-1; TRBD1 is a possible D gene (5 bases). The ends were cut back, 5 bases at V and 4 bases at J, with 11 bases in the middle. Germline V gives CDR1 SEHNR, CDR2 FQNEAQ (reference sequence). The CDR3 is 13 amino acids. CDR3 in amino acids: CASSPWGVTEAFF. DNA for the CDR3: TGTGCCAGCAGCCCTTGGGGGGTCACTGAAGCTTTCTTT.